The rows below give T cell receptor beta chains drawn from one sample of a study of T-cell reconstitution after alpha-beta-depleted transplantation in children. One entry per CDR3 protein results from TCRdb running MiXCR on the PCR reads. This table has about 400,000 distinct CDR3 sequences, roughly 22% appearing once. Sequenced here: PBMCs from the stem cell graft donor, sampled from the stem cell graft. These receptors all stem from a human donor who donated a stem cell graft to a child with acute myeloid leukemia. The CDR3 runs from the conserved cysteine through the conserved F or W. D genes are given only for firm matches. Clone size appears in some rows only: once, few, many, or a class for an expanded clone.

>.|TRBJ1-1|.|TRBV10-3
TGTGCCATCAGTGAGCGGGGGAACACTGAAGCTTTCTTT
CAISERGNTEAFF
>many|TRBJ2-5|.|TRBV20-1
TGCAGTGCTAGAGATCTTTTCGGGAGTGTCCAAGAGACCCAGTACTTC
CSARDLFGSVQETQYF
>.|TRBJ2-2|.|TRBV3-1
TGTGCCAGCAGCCCGCGCGGGGACAACACCGGGGAGCTGTTTTTT
CASSPRGDNTGELFF
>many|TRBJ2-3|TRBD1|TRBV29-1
TGCAGCGTTGTGAACAGGGGACCCACAGATACGCAGTATTTT
CSVVNRGPTDTQYF
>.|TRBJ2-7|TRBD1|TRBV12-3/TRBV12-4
TGTGCCAGCTGTTTGACAGGGCATGGCGAGCAGTACTTC
CASCLTGHGEQYF
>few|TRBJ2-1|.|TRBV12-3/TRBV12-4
TGTGCCAGCCGCCAAGGACGTTTCAATGAGCAGTTCTTC
CASRQGRFNEQFF
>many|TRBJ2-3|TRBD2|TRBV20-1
TGCAGTGCTAGCTCGACTAGCCCTACGCAGTATTTT
CSASSTSPTQYF
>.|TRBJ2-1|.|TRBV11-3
TGTGCCAGCAGCTTAGACGGGCGGAGCAACAATGAGCAGTTCTTC
CASSLDGRSNNEQFF
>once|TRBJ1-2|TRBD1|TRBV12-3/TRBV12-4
TGTGCCAGCAGTCCCGCGGGACAGAGAACCTATGGCTACACCTTC
CASSPAGQRTYGYTF
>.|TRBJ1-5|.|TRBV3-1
TGTGCCAGCAGCCAAGATGGTCGGAACAATCAGCCCCAGCATTTT
CASSQDGRNNQPQHF
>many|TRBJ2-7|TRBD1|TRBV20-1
TGCAGTGCTAGGACAGGGGTACCCAACGAGCAGTACTTC
CSARTGVPNEQYF
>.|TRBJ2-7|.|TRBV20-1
TGCAGTGCTAGAATGGTCGGGGGCGCTTTTGGCGAGCAGTACTTC
CSARMVGGAFGEQYF
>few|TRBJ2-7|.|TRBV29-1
TGCAGCGTCGCAGTCCCTACCTTCAGGGGAGGCGAGCAGTACTTC
CSVAVPTFRGGEQYF
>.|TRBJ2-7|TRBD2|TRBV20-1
TGCAGTGCTAGGGAGCGGGAGTTTGACGAGCAGTACTTC
CSAREREFDEQYF
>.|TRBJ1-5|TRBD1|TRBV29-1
TGCAGCGTTGTCGGGACAGGGCTTGGCAATCAGCCCCAGCATTTT
CSVVGTGLGNQPQHF
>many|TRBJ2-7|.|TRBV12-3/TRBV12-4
TGTGCCAGCAGTATACGGGACTACGAGCAGTACTTC
CASSIRDYEQYF
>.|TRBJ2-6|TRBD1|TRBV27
TGTGCCAGCAGTAAGGGACAGGGGGCAACGGCCGGGGCCAACGTCCTGACTTTC
CASSKGQGATAGANVLTF
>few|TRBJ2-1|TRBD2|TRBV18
TGTGCCAGCTCACCACCGCTAGCGGGGTTCAATGAGCAGTTCTTC
CASSPPLAGFNEQFF
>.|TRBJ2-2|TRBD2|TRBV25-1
TGTGCCAGCAGTGCGATACTAGCGGGAGTTGCCACCGGGGAGCTGTTTTTT
CASSAILAGVATGELFF
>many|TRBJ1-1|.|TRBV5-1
TGCGCCAGCAGCTTGGCGGACAGATACACTGAAGCTTTCTTT
CASSLADRYTEAFF
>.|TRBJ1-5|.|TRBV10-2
TGCGCCAGCAGTGAGCTCGACAGGCCCAATCAGCCCCAGCATTTT
CASSELDRPNQPQHF
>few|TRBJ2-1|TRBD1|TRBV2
TGTGCCGGGGGACAGGGAAAATCTGAGCAGTTCTTC
CAGGQGKSEQFF
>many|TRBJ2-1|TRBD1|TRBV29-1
TGCAGCGTTGTAAGGCAGGGGGCGCGGAATGAGCAGTTCTTC
CSVVRQGARNEQFF
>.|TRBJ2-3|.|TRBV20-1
TGCAGTGCGAAACTACCCACAGATACGCAGTATTTT
CSAKLPTDTQYF
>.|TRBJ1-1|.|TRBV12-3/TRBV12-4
TGTGCCAGCAGTAATAACGGGGCCCACACTGAAGCTTTCTTT
CASSNNGAHTEAFF
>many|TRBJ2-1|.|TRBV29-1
TGCAGCGCCGACTTCAATGAGCAGTTCTTC
CSADFNEQFF
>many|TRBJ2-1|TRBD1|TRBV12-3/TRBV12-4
TGTGCCAGCAGTGGGATCGACAGGGGGCACAATGAGCAGTTCTTC
CASSGIDRGHNEQFF
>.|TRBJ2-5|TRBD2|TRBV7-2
TGTGCCAGCAGCCAAGGGACTACGTGGGAGACCCAGTACTTC
CASSQGTTWETQYF
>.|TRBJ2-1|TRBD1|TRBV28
TGTGCCAGCAGACACCGGGACAGGGGGTATAAAGTTTCGTTCAATGAGCAGTTCTTC
CASRHRDRGYKVSFNEQFF
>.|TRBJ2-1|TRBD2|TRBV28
TGTGCCAGCCTCTCCGTGGTCAGGGATGTAGCGGGAGTCCTGAATGAGCAGTTCTTC
CASLSVVRDVAGVLNEQFF
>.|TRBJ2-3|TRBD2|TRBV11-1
TGTGCCAGCAGCCCGAACTATTATAGCGGGAGGGTTCTGGATACGCAGTATTTT
CASSPNYYSGRVLDTQYF
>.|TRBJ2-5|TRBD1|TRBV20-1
TGCAGTGCTAGATTAACAGGGGGCCGGGAGACCCAGTACTTC
CSARLTGGRETQYF
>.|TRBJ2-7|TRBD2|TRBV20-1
TGCAGTGCAACCCACGGGGGGGGCGGATACGAGCAGTACTTC
CSATHGGGGYEQYF
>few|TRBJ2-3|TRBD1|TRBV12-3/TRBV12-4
TGTGCCAGCAGCATAAGACAGGGCTTCACAGATACGCAGTATTTT
CASSIRQGFTDTQYF
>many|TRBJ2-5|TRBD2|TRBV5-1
TGCGCCAGCAGCGCGACTAGCGCCCAAGAGACCCAGTACTTC
CASSATSAQETQYF
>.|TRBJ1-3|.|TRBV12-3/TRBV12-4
TGTGCCAGCAGGCAACCGGGAATCTCTGGAAACACCATATATTTT
CASRQPGISGNTIYF
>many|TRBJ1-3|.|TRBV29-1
TGCAGCGTTGCGCGGAGCTCTGGAAACACCATATATTTT
CSVARSSGNTIYF
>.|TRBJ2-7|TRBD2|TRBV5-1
TGCGCCAGCAGCGCCCAAGCCCGGACTAGCGGCTACGAGCAGTACTTC
CASSAQARTSGYEQYF
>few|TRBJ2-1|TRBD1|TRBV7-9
TGTGCCAGCAGCAAGACAGGGAGCTCCTACAATGAGCAGTTCTTC
CASSKTGSSYNEQFF
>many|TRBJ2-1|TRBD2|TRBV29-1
TGCAGCGTTGACATACTAGCGGGAGGGTTTAATGAGCAGTTCTTC
CSVDILAGGFNEQFF
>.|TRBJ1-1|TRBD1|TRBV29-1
TGCAGCGTTGACGAAACAGGGGGAGCTTTCTTT
CSVDETGGAFF
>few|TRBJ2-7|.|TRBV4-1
TGCGCCAGCAGCCAAGACGGACCTAACGAGCAGTACTTC
CASSQDGPNEQYF
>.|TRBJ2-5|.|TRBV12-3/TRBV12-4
TGTGCCAGCAACCTGGGAGGGGGCCAAGAGACCCAGTACTTC
CASNLGGGQETQYF
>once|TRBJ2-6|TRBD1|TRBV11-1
TGTGCCAGCAGCTGGGGGACAGTTGAGGTGGCGAGCTCTGGGGCCAACGTCCTGACTTTC
CASSWGTVEVASSGANVLTF
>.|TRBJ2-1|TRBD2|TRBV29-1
TGCAGCGTTGAATCGGGGGCTAGCGGGACATACAATGAGCAGTTCTTC
CSVESGASGTYNEQFF
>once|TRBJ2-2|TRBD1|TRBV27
TGTGCCAGCAGACGGACAGGGTGGACCGGGGAGCTGTTTTTT
CASRRTGWTGELFF
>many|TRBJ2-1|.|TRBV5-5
TGTGCCAGCTTGGTGGACAGCCTGCAGTTCTTC
CASLVDSLQFF
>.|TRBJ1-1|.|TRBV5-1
TGCGCCAGCAGGGACGGAAGGAACACTGAAGCTTTCTTT
CASRDGRNTEAFF
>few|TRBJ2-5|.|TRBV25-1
TGTGCCAGCACGCAAGGAGGGGAGACCCAGTACTTC
CASTQGGETQYF
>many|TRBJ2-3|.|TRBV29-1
TGCAGCGTTGACGATGGGGCCCAAAGGGTGCAGTATTTT
CSVDDGAQRVQYF
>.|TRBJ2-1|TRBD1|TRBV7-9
TGTGCCAGCAGCTTAGTTCCGGGACAGGGGGCACTTGAGCAGTTCTTC
CASSLVPGQGALEQFF
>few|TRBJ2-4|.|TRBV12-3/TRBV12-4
TGTGCCAGCAGCTTGACAACGGCAAACATTCAGTACTTC
CASSLTTANIQYF
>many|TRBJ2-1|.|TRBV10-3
TGTGCCGCCGAAGGGGATCACAATGAGCAGTTCTTC
CAAEGDHNEQFF
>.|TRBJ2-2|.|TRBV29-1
TGCAGCGCCCGACGGGGGACAAGAAACACCGGGGAGCTGTTTTTT
CSARRGTRNTGELFF
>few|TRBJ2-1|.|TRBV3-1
TGTGCCAGCAGCCAAGATCTCGATGAGCAGTTCTTC
CASSQDLDEQFF
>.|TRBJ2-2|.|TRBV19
TGTGCCAGTAGTTCGGGGCAGATGAACACCGGGGAGCTGTTTTTT
CASSSGQMNTGELFF
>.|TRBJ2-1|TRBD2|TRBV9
TGTGCCAGCAGCGTAGCGCTTCGAGCGGGAGGTTACAATGAGCAGTTCTTC
CASSVALRAGGYNEQFF
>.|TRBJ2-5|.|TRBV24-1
TGTGCCACCAGTGATTCGAGCGGACGGTGGGAGACCCAGTACTTC
CATSDSSGRWETQYF
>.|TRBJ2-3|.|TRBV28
TGTGCCAGCAGTTTAAAGTTACTAGCATCAGATACGCAGTATTTT
CASSLKLLASDTQYF
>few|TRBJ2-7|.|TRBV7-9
TGTGCCAGCAGCCCAGGGGTCGCGCGTCAGCAGTACTTC
CASSPGVARQQYF